This T cell receptor beta chain was retrieved from a study of cytomegalovirus exposure and HLA in healthy donors. As for this clone: The antigen is not known.

The PCR employed 60 Vbeta primers together with 13 Jbeta primers. Libraries were prepared by immunoSEQ multiplex PCR; TCRdb keeps only in-frame clonotypes and omits some of them. This sample's clone table lists some 76,000 clones. Broader study findings: In a later analysis, the majority of CMV-associated beta chains seemingly showed HLA restriction.

V shed 0 bases, J shed 6 bases, and the junction held 15 bases outside the gene matches. This CDR3 has 18 amino acids. Germline CDR1 reads SGHNT; CDR2 reads YYREEE (reference sequence). This sequence joins TRBV5-4 and TRBJ2-1, with 7 bases identical to TRBD2. Material for sequencing was PBMCs. The clonotype originates from a boy between 10 and 17 years old in good health and CMV-seronegative. Here the CDR3 DNA reads TGTGCCAGCAGCTTGGTTTGGGGGGGTAGCGGACTTTCCAATGAGCAGTTCTTC. It yields the protein CASSLVWGGSGLSNEQFF.